This TCR beta chain appears in the sequencing data of a study of T cell repertoires in cytomegalovirus infection. TCRdb called the reads again in MiXCR, with one record for every CDR3 protein. The sample records approximately 490,000 distinct CDR3 sequences, about 11% being singletons. Germline-derived CDR1 and CDR2 are SNHLY and FYNNEI. Trimming took 2 bases from V and 7 from J; bases not matched to a gene: 5. The CDR3 contains 15 residues. This clonotype came up a few times. The source is a human donor in good health (CMV status not recorded). Some clones in this sample may be carry-over from other donors' samples. The rearrangement links TRBV2 to TRBJ2-1, with 10 nucleotides matching TRBD2. Source material: PBMCs. CDR3 nucleotide sequence: TGTGCCAGCAGTGAAACCCTAGCGGGAGTGAATGAGCAGTTCTTC. It yields the protein CASSETLAGVNEQFF.